The 3 T cell receptor beta chains below come from one sample, sequenced in a study of graft-versus-host responses after intestinal transplantation. Data came from immunoSEQ multiplex PCR; TCRdb stores just in-frame clones and leaves some out. The repertoire includes some 70,000 clones, approximately 92% of them detected once, and roughly 6.7% sits in the top ten. The sequencing here drew on bone marrow, taken 700 to 850 days after intestinal transplantation. The receptors here all came from a human patient who received an intestinal transplant, so some T cells may come from the graft donor.

J is TRBJ1-5 and V is TRBV9, with D uncertain. CDR3 length: 15 residues. The V gene lost 2 bases and the J gene lost 0 bases, with 9 bases spanning the gap. Germline CDR1 and CDR2: SGDLS and YYNGEE. The CDR3 bases are TGTGCCAGCAGCGTGGGTGGCGATAGCAATCAGCCCCAGCATTTT. Its protein product is CASSVGGDSNQPQHF. The full variable domain, in which reference TRBV9 and TRBJ1-5 provide the parts outside the CDR3, is DSGVTQTPKHLITATGQRVTLRCSPRSGDLSVYWYQQSLDQGLQFLIQYYNGEERAKGNILERFSAQQFPDLHSELNLSSLELGDSALYFCASSVGGDSNQPQHFGDGTRLSIL.

The chain couples TRBV27 to TRBJ1-1; 7 nucleotides align to TRBD1. This CDR3 is built from 14 residues. With V trimmed by 6 bases and J by 4 bases, 8 bases remained unmatched. Germline V gene sequence: CDR1 MNHEY, CDR2 SMNVEV (reference sequence). CDR3 region: CASSLLRGSTEAFF. The DNA for the CDR3 is TGTGCCAGCAGCCTCCTCAGGGGGAGCACTGAAGCTTTCTTT.

This sequence joins TRBV29-1 and TRBJ2-5, with TRBD2 identical over 8 bases. Trimming removed 7 bases from V and 1 base from J; junction bases left unmatched: 8. The CDR3 is 14 residues long. CDR1 is SQVTM, CDR2 ANQGSEA, per germline. CDR3 coding DNA: TGCAGCGCCGCGGCGGGGGGCTCCCAAGAGACCCAGTACTTC. It specifies CSAAAGGSQETQYF.